Presented here are 29 T cell receptor beta chains from one specimen sequenced in a study of technical replicates of blood from a few donors. Generated by immunoSEQ multiplex PCR, the TCRdb table keeps only in-frame clones and is missing some. Among around 68,000 clones listed, 75% to 95% were seen once. The specimen was T cells isolated from PBMCs. These receptors were obtained from a human donor in good health. Some clones in this sample may be carry-over from other donors' samples.

This clone has only a few counts. The chain combines TRBV6-6 with TRBJ2-5; TRBD1 agrees at 8 bases. Germline CDR1 and CDR2: MNHNY and SVGAGI (reference sequence). The J segment lost 1 base and the V segment lost 6 bases, leaving 4 bases of the junction unmatched. The CDR3 consists of 14 residues. CDR3 nucleotide sequence: TGTGCCAGCAGCTATGGACAGGGCCAAGAGACCCAGTACTTC. Its protein is CASSYGQGQETQYF.

The rearrangement uses TRBV12-5 and TRBJ1-6; 9 bases match TRBD1. From germline, CDR1 is LGHNT and CDR2 FRNRAP. This CDR3 has 22 amino acids. The trim removed 0 bases at V and 7 bases at J, leaving 22 bases unmatched. The CDR3 DNA is TGTGCTAGTGGTTTGGTGGGAAGGGACTTCATCCGGGACAGGGAAAGGAATTCACCCCTCCACTTT. This codes for CASGLVGRDFIRDRERNSPLHF.

The chain joins TRBV29-1 to TRBJ1-4; D is possibly TRBD1 (6 bases). Germline loops: CDR1 SQVTM, CDR2 ANQGSEA. The CDR3 extends over 13 amino acids. Deletions cut 4 bases from V and 9 bases from J, with 15 bases between. The CDR3 bases are TGCAGCGTTGTGCTTTCGAGGGACAAAAAACTGTTTTTT. Translating gives CSVVLSRDKKLFF.

V is TRBV5-6 and J is TRBJ2-1; no clear D. CDR1 SGHDT and CDR2 YYEEEE come from the germline V gene. The CDR3 is made up of 12 amino acids. The V and J ends lost 0 bases and 7 bases respectively, with 5 bases between them. CDR3 region: CASSLESNEQFF. Here the CDR3 DNA reads TGTGCCAGCAGCTTGGAATCTAATGAGCAGTTCTTC.

In its sample, this clone was seen a few times. V usage is TRBV21-1 and J usage is TRBJ1-1; the table's D call, TRBD1, has no DNA check behind it. TRBV21-1 is annotated as a pseudogene. The CDR3 is 15 residues long. The CDR3 coding sequence is TGTGCCAGCAGCAAGTGGGACAGTGTGAACACTGAAGCTTTCTTT. Its translation: CASSKWDSVNTEAFF.

The J gene is TRBJ1-3, the V gene TRBV13, with a possible D match to TRBD1 (6 bases). Trimming took 7 bases from V and 4 from J, leaving 14 bases between them. CDR3 size: 14 residues. Germline V gene lookup returns CDR1 PRHDT and CDR2 FYEKMQ (reference sequence). CDR3: CASTPRGSGNTIYF. CDR3 sequence (DNA): TGTGCCAGCACCCCGAGGGGGTCCGGAAACACCATATATTTT.

The chain couples TRBV19 to TRBJ2-5, with D possibly being TRBD1 (6 bases). With 3 bases removed from V and 5 bases from J, the gap between germline ends came to 10 bases. The germline V gene has CDR1 LNHDA and CDR2 SQIVND (reference sequence). This CDR3 contains 13 residues. CDR3 protein: CASSIIRGETQYF. DNA for the CDR3: TGTGCCAGTAGTATTATCAGGGGTGAGACCCAGTACTTC.

The J gene is TRBJ1-2, the V gene TRBV18; TRBD1 is a possible D gene (6 bases). Per the germline V gene, CDR1 is KGHSH and CDR2 is LQKENI. V dropped 3 bases and J dropped 1 base, with 6 bases sitting between them. CDR3 length equals 13 residues. The CDR3 DNA reads TGTGCCAGCTCACCGGACAGTAACTATGGCTACACCTTC. It codes for CASSPDSNYGYTF.

V and J are TRBV5-6 and TRBJ2-3, with TRBD1 identical over 7 bases. Germline CDR1 and CDR2: SGHDT and YYEEEE. Trimming cost V 4 bases and J 1 base; bases outside gene matches: 9. The CDR3 is made up of 16 amino acids. DNA of the CDR3: TGTGCCAGCAGCCCCCAGGGGGAGTGGGGCACAGATACGCAGTATTTT. As protein: CASSPQGEWGTDTQYF.

V gene TRBV30 combines with J gene TRBJ1-3; 7 bases fit TRBD1. Germline lookup yields CDR1 GTSNPN and CDR2 SVGIG (reference sequence). J was trimmed by 2 bases and V by 3 bases; bases with no gene match: 10. There are 16 residues in the CDR3. Written as DNA, the CDR3 is TGTGCCTGGAGGGAGATCTTACAGGGGCCTGGAAACACCATATATTTT. This translates into CAWREILQGPGNTIYF.

The V gene is TRBV4-1, the J gene TRBJ2-7; a possible D gene is TRBD2 (6 bases). Germline V gene sequence: CDR1 MGHRA, CDR2 YSYEKL. The CDR3 loop spans 14 amino acids. The V and J ends lost 4 bases and 2 bases respectively, with 12 bases between them. Here the CDR3 reads CASSPSGLTYEQYF. CDR3 sequence (DNA): TGCGCCAGCAGCCCATCGGGACTTACCTACGAGCAGTACTTC.

The V call is TRBV5-1, the J call TRBJ1-3, with D possibly being TRBD1 (6 bases). Germline loops: CDR1 SGHRS, CDR2 YFSETQ. With 0 bases removed from V and 5 bases from J, the gap between germline ends came to 12 bases. This CDR3 has 15 residues. In nucleotides, the CDR3 is TGCGCCAGCAGCTTGGGTGGACAGAATAGAAACACCATATATTTT. Protein: CASSLGGQNRNTIYF.

This sequence joins TRBV5-1 and TRBJ2-3; 10 positions agree with TRBD2. With V trimmed by 0 bases and J by 0 bases, 4 bases remained unmatched. This CDR3 is 17 amino acids long. Germline loops: CDR1 SGHRS, CDR2 YFSETQ. CDR3 sequence reads: CASSLDLAGVSTDTQYF. In nucleotides, the CDR3 is TGCGCCAGCAGCTTGGACCTAGCGGGAGTCAGCACAGATACGCAGTATTTT.

This clone was detected once. V usage is TRBV6-5 and J usage is TRBJ2-1; 9 positions agree with TRBD2. This CDR3 has 16 amino acids. Germline V gene lookup returns CDR1 MNHEY and CDR2 SVGAGI. J was trimmed by 3 bases and V by 0 bases; bases with no gene match: 3. The CDR3 sequence: CASSYSSSGVYNEQFF. For the CDR3, the DNA is TGTGCCAGCAGTTACTCGTCTAGCGGGGTCTACAATGAGCAGTTCTTC.

The chain couples TRBV7-2 to TRBJ2-7; 10 bases line up with TRBD1. Trimming cost V 5 bases and J 3 bases; bases outside gene matches: 7. The CDR3 is 15 amino acids. Germline CDR1 reads SGHTA; CDR2 reads FQGNSA. CDR3 loop: CASSLWTGGNYEQYF. DNA for the CDR3: TGTGCCAGCAGCCTCTGGACAGGGGGTAACTACGAGCAGTACTTC. The whole variable domain, remainder taken from reference TRBV7-2 and TRBJ2-7, is GAGVSQSPSNKVTEKGKDVELRCDPISGHTALYWYRQSLGQGLEFLIYFQGNSAPDKSGLPSDRFSAERTGGSVSTLTIQRTQQEDSAVYLCASSLWTGGNYEQYFGPGTRLTVT.

V and J are TRBV27 and TRBJ2-5; D unclear. CDR1 and CDR2 from the germline V gene are MNHEY and SMNVEV (reference sequence). The CDR3 extends over 13 amino acids. V dropped 3 bases and J dropped 7 bases, with 12 bases sitting between them. The DNA of the CDR3 is TGTGCCAGCAGTTTGGCCCAAAGAGGGACCCAGTACTTC. Amino acids: CASSLAQRGTQYF.

The chain recombines TRBV5-1 with TRBJ2-5; 8 nucleotides agree with TRBD2. Per germline, CDR1 SGHRS and CDR2 YFSETQ. The CDR3 sequence is 18 residues long. V was clipped by 0 bases and J by 1 base; unmatched bases: 11. This CDR3 is CASSLVPGGAGFQETQYF. The CDR3 DNA is TGCGCCAGCAGCTTGGTACCCGGGGGGGCAGGTTTCCAAGAGACCCAGTACTTC.

This chain connects TRBV10-1 to TRBJ2-1, with a tentative D call TRBD1 (9 bases). Looked up from germline, CDR1 is WNHNN and CDR2 is SYGVQD (reference sequence). CDR3 size: 14 residues. V was trimmed by 10 bases and J by 5 bases, leaving 18 bases between them. CDR3 sequence (DNA): TGCGCCACCGGGGGGGACAGGGCAGACAATGAGCAGTTCTTC. It is translated as CATGGDRADNEQFF.

V gene TRBV18 combines with J gene TRBJ1-6; the match to TRBD1 covers 7 bases. Losses at the gene ends were 2 bases for V and 1 base for J; bases not matched to a gene: 8. Germline V gene sequence: CDR1 KGHSH, CDR2 LQKENI. This CDR3 contains 18 residues. CDR3 protein: CASSPRSQGVSYNSPLHF. The CDR3 DNA sequence: TGTGCCAGCTCACCAAGGTCCCAGGGGGTATCCTATAATTCACCCCTCCACTTT.

The genes are TRBV13 and TRBJ1-4; 9 bases are shared with TRBD1. Unmatched junction bases numbered 3, after V lost 5 bases and J lost 2 bases. Germline CDR1 PRHDT, CDR2 FYEKMQ (reference sequence). The CDR3 runs to 15 residues. The CDR3 sequence is CASSLTGGTNEKLFF. The CDR3 bases are TGTGCCAGCAGCCTAACAGGGGGCACTAATGAAAAACTGTTTTTT.

The genes are TRBV7-3 and TRBJ1-1, with D unclear. CDR3 length: 13 amino acids. Trimming took off 0 bases at V and 7 bases at J, with 9 bases between the two ends. From germline, CDR1 is SGHTA and CDR2 FQGTGA. CDR3 sequence (DNA): TGTGCCAGCAGCTTAACGCTCGAGAGTGAAGCTTTCTTT. This encodes CASSLTLESEAFF.

In its sample, this clone was seen once. The chain recombines TRBV6-1 with TRBJ2-7; D not resolved. V was cut by 7 bases and J by 5 bases, with 9 bases left in between. CDR3 length: 11 residues. Germline assignment: CDR1 MNHNS and CDR2 SASEGT. The CDR3, as DNA: TGTGCCAGCACGCGGTATGACGAGCAGTACTTC. It translates to CASTRYDEQYF.

The CDR3 protein is CASSFGTGSIEQYF. CDR3 sequence (DNA): TGTGCCAGCAGCTTTGGGACAGGGTCCATCGAGCAGTACTTC. The chain has TRBV11-3 and TRBJ2-7; 9 bases are a match to TRBD1. V lost 3 bases, J lost 6 bases, and 6 bases stayed unmatched. The CDR3 is 14 residues long. Germline V gene lookup returns CDR1 SGHNT and CDR2 YENEEA.

Comment on this clone: This CDR3 is also generated by other DNA sequences in the sample. The chain combines TRBV5-1 with TRBJ1-1; D call uncertain. The CDR3 covers 14 residues. The ends were cut back, 0 bases at V and 3 bases at J, with 9 bases in the middle. Per germline, CDR1 SGHRS and CDR2 YFSETQ. In DNA form, the CDR3 reads TGCGCCAGCAGCTTGGCCGGCGGGTACACTGAAGCTTTCTTT. Its translation: CASSLAGGYTEAFF.

The chain combines TRBV4-1 with TRBJ2-1, with TRBD2 identical over 10 bases. The germline V gene has CDR1 MGHRA and CDR2 YSYEKL. The CDR3 has 16 amino acids. V was pared by 5 bases and J by 1 base, with 5 bases of the junction left unmatched. The CDR3 here is CASSNLAGESYNEQFF. The CDR3, as DNA: TGCGCCAGCAGCAACCTAGCGGGAGAGTCCTACAATGAGCAGTTCTTC.

CDR3 amino acids: CASSITSGGLSTEAFF. The CDR3 nucleotides read TGTGCCAGTAGTATAACATCGGGGGGGCTTAGCACTGAAGCTTTCTTT. The rearrangement joins TRBV19 to TRBJ1-1; a possible D gene is TRBD1 (6 bases). The CDR3 spans 16 residues. The V and J ends lost 2 bases and 4 bases respectively, with 17 bases between them. Germline V gene lookup returns CDR1 LNHDA and CDR2 SQIVND (reference sequence).

The chain links TRBV7-8 to TRBJ2-7; 9 bases are a match to TRBD2. The CDR3 runs to 16 residues. V lost 3 bases, J lost 5 bases, and 11 bases stayed unmatched. Germline loops: CDR1 SGHVS, CDR2 FQNEAQ. DNA for the CDR3: TGTGCCAGCAGCTTTCCACTAGCGGGTAGTGGGGACGAGCAGTACTTC. Residues: CASSFPLAGSGDEQYF.

The V gene is TRBV29-1, the J gene TRBJ2-1, with 7 bases aligning to TRBD1. The V and J ends lost 3 bases and 7 bases, in that order; junction bases with no gene match: 9. This CDR3 has 14 amino acids. Germline V gene sequence: CDR1 SQVTM, CDR2 ANQGSEA. In DNA, the CDR3 is TGCAGCGTTGAGAACTCGGGACAGTTGAATGAGCAGTTCTTC. This encodes CSVENSGQLNEQFF.

The rearrangement joins TRBV4-1 to TRBJ1-2; no clear D. Trimming pared 0 bases from V and 6 bases from J, leaving 11 bases between. The CDR3 spans 14 residues. The germline gives CDR1 MGHRA, CDR2 YSYEKL. The CDR3 coding sequence is TGCGCCAGCAGCCAAGAGGGAGGGTTTGATGGCTACACCTTC. Translation gives CASSQEGGFDGYTF.